The T cell receptor beta chain described here comes from a study of patients and donors after allogeneic stem cell transplantation. This clonotype qualifies as medium-sized. Germline V gives CDR1 SNHLY, CDR2 FYNNEI. The length of the CDR3 is 15 residues. After removal of 4 bases from V and 0 bases from J, the junction contained 2 bases not matched to a gene. TCRdb passed the RT-PCR reads through MiXCR, listing each CDR3 protein once. The table lists 10,000 to 12,000 distinct CDR3 sequences, roughly 21% of them singletons, with roughly 49% in the top ten. This sequence was found in a human donor who was either an allogeneic HSCT recipient or a stem cell or donor lymphocyte infusion donor (not recorded which). It is not recorded whose cells these are; they may come from a transplant donor. The sequenced sample consisted of blood, either unsorted or a sorted T cell fraction (not recorded which). This chain links TRBV2 with TRBJ2-3; 9 bases fit TRBD2. CDR3 in DNA: TGTGCCAGCAGTGCCGGGACTAGCAGCACAGATACGCAGTATTTT. Residues: CASSAGTSSTDTQYF.